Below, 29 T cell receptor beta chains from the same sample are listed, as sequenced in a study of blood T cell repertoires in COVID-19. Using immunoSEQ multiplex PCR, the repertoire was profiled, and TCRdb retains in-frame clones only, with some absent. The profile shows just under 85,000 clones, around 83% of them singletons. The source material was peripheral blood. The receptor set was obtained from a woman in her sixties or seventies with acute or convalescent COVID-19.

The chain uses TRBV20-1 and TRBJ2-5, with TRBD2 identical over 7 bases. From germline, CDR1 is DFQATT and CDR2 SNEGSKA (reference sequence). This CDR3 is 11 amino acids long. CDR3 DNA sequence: TGCAGCCTCGGCGGGGGAATGACCCAGTACTTC. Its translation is CSLGGGMTQYF.

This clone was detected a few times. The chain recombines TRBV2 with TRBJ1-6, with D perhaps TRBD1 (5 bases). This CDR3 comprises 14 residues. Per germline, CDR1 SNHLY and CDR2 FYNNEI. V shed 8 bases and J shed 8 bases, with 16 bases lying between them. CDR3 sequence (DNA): TGTGCCAGCCACGGGGGGAATAACCATTCACCCCTCCACTTT. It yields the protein CASHGGNNHSPLHF.

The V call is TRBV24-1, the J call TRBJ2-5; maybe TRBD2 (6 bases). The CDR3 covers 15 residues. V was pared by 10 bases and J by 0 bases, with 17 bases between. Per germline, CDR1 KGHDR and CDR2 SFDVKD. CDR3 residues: CATSPGTRNQETQYF. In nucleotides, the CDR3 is TGTGCCACTTCCCCCGGGACTCGGAACCAAGAGACCCAGTACTTC.

The CDR3 sequence: CASSLGTSGFNEQFF. As DNA, the CDR3 is TGTGCCAGCAGCTTAGGGACTAGCGGGTTCAATGAGCAGTTCTTC. The genes are TRBV7-3 and TRBJ2-1, with 12 bases that match TRBD2. CDR1 and CDR2 (germline): SGHTA, FQGTGA. CDR3 size: 15 residues. Losses at the gene ends were 2 bases for V and 6 bases for J; bases not matched to a gene: 2.

The CDR3: CASSSILSTDTQYF. Here the CDR3 DNA reads TGTGCCAGCAGCTCAATCCTAAGCACAGATACGCAGTATTTT. This chain uses TRBV7-8 with TRBJ2-3; D unresolved. Trimming removed 4 bases at V and 0 bases at J, with 8 bases between. CDR1 is SGHVS and CDR2 is FQNEAQ in the germline V gene. The CDR3 sequence is 14 residues long. The full variable domain, rest sourced from reference TRBV7-8 and TRBJ2-3, is GAGVSQSPRYKVAKRGQDVALRCDPISGHVSLFWYQQALGQGPEFLTYFQNEAQLDKSGLPSDRFFAERPEGSVSTLKIQRTQQEDSAVYLCASSSILSTDTQYFGPGTRLTVL.

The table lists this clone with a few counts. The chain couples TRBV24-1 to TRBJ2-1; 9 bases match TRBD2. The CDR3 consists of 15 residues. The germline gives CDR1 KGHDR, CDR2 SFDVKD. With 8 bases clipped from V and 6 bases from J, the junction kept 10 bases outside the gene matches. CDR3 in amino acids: CATNGRREGLNEQFF. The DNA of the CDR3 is TGTGCCACCAATGGCCGGCGGGAGGGCCTCAATGAGCAGTTCTTC.

The DNA of the CDR3 is TGCGCCACCCCGCGGGGGCGCTACAATGAGCAGTTCTTC. The encoded protein is CATPRGRYNEQFF. The gene calls are TRBV5-1 and TRBJ2-1; TRBD2 might be the D (7 bases). Trimming removed 9 bases from V and 3 bases from J, with 13 bases in between. From germline, CDR1 is SGHRS and CDR2 YFSETQ. The CDR3 has 13 amino acids.

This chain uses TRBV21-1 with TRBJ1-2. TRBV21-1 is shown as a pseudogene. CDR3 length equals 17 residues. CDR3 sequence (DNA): TGTGCCAGCAGCACGAGGGGAGGGACAATAGCTAACTATGGCTACACCTTC. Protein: CASSTRGGTIANYGYTF.

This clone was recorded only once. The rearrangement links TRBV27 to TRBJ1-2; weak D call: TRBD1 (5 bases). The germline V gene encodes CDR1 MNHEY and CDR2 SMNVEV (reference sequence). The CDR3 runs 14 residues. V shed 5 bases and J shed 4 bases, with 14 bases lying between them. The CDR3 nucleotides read TGTGCCAGCAGTCCCCTAGGGGAACCCTATGGCTACACCTTC. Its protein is CASSPLGEPYGYTF.

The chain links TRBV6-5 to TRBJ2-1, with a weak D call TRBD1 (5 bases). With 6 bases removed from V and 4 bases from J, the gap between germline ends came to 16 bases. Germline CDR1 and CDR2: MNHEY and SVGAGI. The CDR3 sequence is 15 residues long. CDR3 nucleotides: TGTGCCAGCAGATCCAAGACAGTAACTTACAATGAGCAGTTCTTC. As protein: CASRSKTVTYNEQFF.

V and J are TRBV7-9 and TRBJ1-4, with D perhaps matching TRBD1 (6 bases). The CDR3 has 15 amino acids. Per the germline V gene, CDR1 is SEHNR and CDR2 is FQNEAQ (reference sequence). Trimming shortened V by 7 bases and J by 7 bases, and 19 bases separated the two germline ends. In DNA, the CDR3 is TGTGCCAGCACGGCCTTAGGGGGAATGGGTGAAAAACTGTTTTTT. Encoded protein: CASTALGGMGEKLFF.

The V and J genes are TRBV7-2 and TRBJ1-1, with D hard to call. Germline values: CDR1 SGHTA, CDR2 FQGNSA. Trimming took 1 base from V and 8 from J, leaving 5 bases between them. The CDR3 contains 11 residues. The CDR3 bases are TGTGCCAGCAGCTTAGGGCTCGAAGCTTTCTTT. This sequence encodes CASSLGLEAFF.

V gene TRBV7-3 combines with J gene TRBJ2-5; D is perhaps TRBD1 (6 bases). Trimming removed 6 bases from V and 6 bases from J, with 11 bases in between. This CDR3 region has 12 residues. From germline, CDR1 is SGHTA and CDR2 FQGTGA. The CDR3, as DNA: TGTGCCAGCAGTCCTGACAGGCAGACCCAGTACTTC. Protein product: CASSPDRQTQYF.

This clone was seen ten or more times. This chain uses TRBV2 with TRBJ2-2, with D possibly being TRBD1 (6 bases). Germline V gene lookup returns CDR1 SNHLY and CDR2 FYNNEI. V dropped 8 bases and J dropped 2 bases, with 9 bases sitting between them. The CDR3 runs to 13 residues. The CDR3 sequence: CASRTENTGELFF. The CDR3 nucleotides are TGTGCCAGCCGGACAGAAAACACCGGGGAGCTGTTTTTT.

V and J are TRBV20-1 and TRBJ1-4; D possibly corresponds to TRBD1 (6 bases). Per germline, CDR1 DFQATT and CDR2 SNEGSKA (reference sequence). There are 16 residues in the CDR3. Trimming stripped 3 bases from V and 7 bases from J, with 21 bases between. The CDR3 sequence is CSASGLGTIEGEKLFF. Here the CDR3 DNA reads TGCAGTGCTAGTGGCTTGGGGACAATAGAAGGTGAAAAACTGTTTTTT.

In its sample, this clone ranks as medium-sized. The CDR3 nucleotides are TGCGCCAGCAGCTTGGCCGGGGGGGCCTCTCAGCCCCAGCATTTT. This translates into CASSLAGGASQPQHF. V and J are TRBV5-1 and TRBJ1-5; D may be TRBD1 (6 bases). V was shortened by 0 bases and J by 6 bases, with 13 bases between the two germline ends. CDR3 length: 15 residues. In germline, CDR1 is SGHRS, CDR2 YFSETQ.

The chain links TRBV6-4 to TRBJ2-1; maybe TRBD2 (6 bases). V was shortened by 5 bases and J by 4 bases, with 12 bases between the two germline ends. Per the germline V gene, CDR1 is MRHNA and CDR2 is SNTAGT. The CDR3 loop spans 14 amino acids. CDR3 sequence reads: CASSPQSGYNEQFF. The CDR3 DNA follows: TGTGCCAGCAGTCCCCAGAGCGGGTACAATGAGCAGTTCTTC.

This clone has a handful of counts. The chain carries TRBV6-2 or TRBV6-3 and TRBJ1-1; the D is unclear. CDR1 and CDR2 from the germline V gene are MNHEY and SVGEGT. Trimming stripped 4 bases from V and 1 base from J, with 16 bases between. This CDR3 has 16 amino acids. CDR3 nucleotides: TGTGCCAGCAGTTTACAGTTAGGACTGCAGAACACTGAAGCTTTCTTT. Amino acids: CASSLQLGLQNTEAFF.

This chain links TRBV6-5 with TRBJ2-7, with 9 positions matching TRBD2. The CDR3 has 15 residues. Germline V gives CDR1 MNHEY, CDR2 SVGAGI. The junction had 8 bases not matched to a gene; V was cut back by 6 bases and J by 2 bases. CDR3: CASRMGLAKTYEQYF. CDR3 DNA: TGTGCCAGCAGAATGGGACTAGCCAAAACCTACGAGCAGTACTTC.

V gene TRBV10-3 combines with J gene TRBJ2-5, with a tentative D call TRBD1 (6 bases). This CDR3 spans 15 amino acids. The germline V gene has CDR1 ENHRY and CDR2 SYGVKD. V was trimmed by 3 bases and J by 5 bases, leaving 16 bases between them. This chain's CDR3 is CAISEGQGSIETQYF. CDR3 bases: TGTGCCATCAGTGAAGGCCAGGGGTCAATCGAGACCCAGTACTTC.

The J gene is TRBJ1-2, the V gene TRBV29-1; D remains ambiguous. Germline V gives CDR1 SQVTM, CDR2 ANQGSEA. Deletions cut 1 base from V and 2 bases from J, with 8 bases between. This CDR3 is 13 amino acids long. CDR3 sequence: CSVEGALNYGYTF. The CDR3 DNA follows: TGCAGCGTTGAAGGCGCCCTAAACTATGGCTACACCTTC.

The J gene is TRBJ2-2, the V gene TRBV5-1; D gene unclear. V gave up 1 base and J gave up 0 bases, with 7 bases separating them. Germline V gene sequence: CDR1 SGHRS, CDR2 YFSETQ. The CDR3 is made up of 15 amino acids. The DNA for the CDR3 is TGCGCCAGCAGCTTGTCTGGAGCGAACACCGGGGAGCTGTTTTTT. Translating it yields CASSLSGANTGELFF.

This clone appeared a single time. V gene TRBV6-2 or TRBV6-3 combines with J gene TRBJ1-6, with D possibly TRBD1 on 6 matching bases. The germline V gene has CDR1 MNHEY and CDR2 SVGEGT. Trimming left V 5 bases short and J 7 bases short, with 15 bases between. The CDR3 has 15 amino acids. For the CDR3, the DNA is TGTGCCAGCAGTGACCCGGACAGCAGAAATTCACCCCTCCACTTT. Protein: CASSDPDSRNSPLHF.

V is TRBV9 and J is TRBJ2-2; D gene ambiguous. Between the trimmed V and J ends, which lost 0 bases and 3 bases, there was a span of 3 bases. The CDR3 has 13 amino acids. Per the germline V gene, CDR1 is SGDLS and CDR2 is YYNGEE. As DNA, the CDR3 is TGTGCCAGCAGCGTAGACTACACCGGGGAGCTGTTTTTT. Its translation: CASSVDYTGELFF.

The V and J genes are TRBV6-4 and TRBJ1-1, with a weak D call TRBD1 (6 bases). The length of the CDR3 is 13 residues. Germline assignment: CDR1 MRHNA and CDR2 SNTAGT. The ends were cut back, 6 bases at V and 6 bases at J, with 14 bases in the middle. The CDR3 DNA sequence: TGTGCCAGCAGCGTCGACAGGATATCTGAAGCTTTCTTT. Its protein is CASSVDRISEAFF.

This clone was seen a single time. CDR3 loop: CASSLVGGQAGGYTF. CDR3 nucleotide sequence: TGTGCCAGCAGCTTAGTTGGTGGGCAGGCCGGTGGCTACACCTTC. The rearrangement uses TRBV11-3 and TRBJ1-2; D remains unclear. Germline-derived CDR1 and CDR2 are SGHNT and YENEEA. The V end lost 1 base, the J end lost 7 bases, and 16 bases lay between the germline ends. The CDR3 is 15 amino acids.

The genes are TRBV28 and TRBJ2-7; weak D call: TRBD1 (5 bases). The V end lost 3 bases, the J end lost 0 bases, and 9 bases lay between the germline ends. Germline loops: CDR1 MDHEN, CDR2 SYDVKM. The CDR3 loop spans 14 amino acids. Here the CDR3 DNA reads TGTGCCAGCAGTTTCAGGGTGAGCTCCTACGAGCAGTACTTC. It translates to CASSFRVSSYEQYF. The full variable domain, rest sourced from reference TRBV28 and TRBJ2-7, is DVKVTQSSRYLVKRTGEKVFLECVQDMDHENMFWYRQDPGLGLRLIYFSYDVKMKEKGDIPEGYSVSREKKERFSLILESASTNQTSMYLCASSFRVSSYEQYFGPGTRLTVT.

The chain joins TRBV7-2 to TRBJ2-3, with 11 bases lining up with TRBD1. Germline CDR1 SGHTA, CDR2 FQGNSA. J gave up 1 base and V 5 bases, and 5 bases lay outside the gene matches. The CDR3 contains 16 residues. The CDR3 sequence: CASSGRTGGGTDTQYF. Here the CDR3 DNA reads TGTGCCAGCAGCGGACGGACAGGGGGCGGCACAGATACGCAGTATTTT.

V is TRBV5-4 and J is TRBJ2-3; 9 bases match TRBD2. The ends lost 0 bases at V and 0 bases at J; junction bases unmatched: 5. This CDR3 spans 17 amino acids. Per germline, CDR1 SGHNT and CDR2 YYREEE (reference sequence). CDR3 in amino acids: CASSLGGRGPSTDTQYF. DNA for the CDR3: TGTGCCAGCAGCTTGGGCGGGAGGGGGCCTAGCACAGATACGCAGTATTTT.